This TCR beta chain emerged from a study of cytotoxic CD8 clonotypes in ibrutinib-treated CLL. Study background: With a range of 6 to 36, the median treatment time before response samples were taken was under 15 months.

Sequencing was designed to attain a depth spanning 1 in 200,000 to 1 in 1 million T cells. The data were produced by immunoSEQ multiplex PCR, yet TCRdb's version contains in-frame clones alone and is incomplete. The sample shows about 120,000 clones, under 70% of them seen only once. Trimming stripped 0 bases from V and 1 base from J, with 10 bases between. The CDR3 has 15 residues. Germline CDR1 and CDR2: SGHRS and YFSETQ. Specimen: PBMCs, collected after 24 months of ibrutinib treatment. V is TRBV5-1 and J is TRBJ1-1; weak D call: TRBD1 (5 bases). The clonotype was recovered from a human donor with chronic lymphocytic leukemia. The CDR3 DNA sequence: TGCGCCAGCAGCTTGGGTGCGACAGAGAACACTGAAGCTTTCTTT. Translated: CASSLGATENTEAFF.